Each of the 12 T cell receptor beta chains below was sequenced from the same sample in a study of cytomegalovirus exposure and HLA in healthy donors. 13 Jbeta primers and 60 Vbeta primers were used for the PCR. TCRdb's copy holds only in-frame clones and misses some; the assay was immunoSEQ multiplex PCR. The table records 150,000 to 200,000 clones, 80% of them present only once. The sequenced sample consisted of PBMCs. These TCRs come from a woman between 40 and 50 years old in good health and CMV-seronegative.

The CDR3 DNA reads as TGCAGCGTCAGGAAACCCCCCTACGAGCAGTACGTC. Its protein is CSVRKPPYEQYV. The chain combines TRBV29-1 with TRBJ2-7; D gene ambiguous. V lost 6 bases to trimming and J lost 2 bases, with 11 bases between them. This CDR3 is built from 12 residues. Germline values: CDR1 SQVTM, CDR2 ANQGSEA.

The chain uses TRBV2 and TRBJ2-3; 7 nucleotides align to TRBD1. V lost 4 bases and J lost 0; bases outside the gene matches: 4. Germline V CDR1 and CDR2: SNHLY, FYNNEI. This CDR3 comprises 15 residues. The CDR3 spells CASSAQGVSTDTQYF. The CDR3 DNA is TGTGCCAGCAGTGCCCAGGGGGTTAGCACAGATACGCAGTATTTT.

This clone was detected a few times. This sequence joins TRBV30 and TRBJ1-3; D is undetermined. Trimming took 0 bases from V and 2 from J, leaving 11 bases between them. The CDR3 runs to 15 residues. CDR1 is GTSNPN, CDR2 SVGIG, per germline (reference sequence). In nucleotides, the CDR3 is TGTGCCTGGAGTGTACCGAGCGGAGCTGGAAACACCATATATTTT. This gives the protein CAWSVPSGAGNTIYF.

J is TRBJ2-5 and V is TRBV7-9, with a possible D match to TRBD1 (6 bases). Trimming removed 1 base at V and 1 base at J, with 7 bases between. Germline CDR1 is SEHNR and CDR2 is FQNEAQ (reference sequence). The CDR3 length is 14 residues. CDR3 protein: CASSLVGGQETQYF. The CDR3 coding sequence is TGTGCCAGCAGCTTAGTAGGGGGCCAAGAGACCCAGTACTTC.

The chain uses TRBV18 and TRBJ1-2, with 11 bases identical to TRBD1. In germline, CDR1 is KGHSH, CDR2 LQKENI. The CDR3 loop spans 16 amino acids. V lost 3 bases and J lost 5; bases outside the gene matches: 8. The CDR3 sequence: CASSPSGTGGGYGYTF. The CDR3 DNA follows: TGTGCCAGCTCACCGTCCGGGACAGGGGGTGGATATGGCTACACCTTC.

This clone came up once. This sequence joins TRBV14 and TRBJ2-1, with 9 bases that match TRBD2. The germline CDR1 and CDR2 sequences are SGHDN and FVKESK. After removal of 4 bases from V and 7 bases from J, the junction contained 14 bases not matched to a gene. CDR3 length: 17 amino acids. Here the CDR3 reads CASSLRKDSGSYNEQFF. CDR3 nucleotide sequence: TGTGCCAGCAGCCTTCGAAAGGATAGCGGGAGTTATAATGAGCAGTTCTTC.

This clone was counted once. This chain joins TRBV7-9 and TRBJ1-4; 7 bases match TRBD1. CDR3 length equals 14 residues. Per the germline V gene, CDR1 is SEHNR and CDR2 is FQNEAQ (reference sequence). V was pared by 4 bases and J by 7 bases, with 6 bases of the junction left unmatched. In nucleotides, the CDR3 is TGTGCCAGCAGCTCCCAGGGGGGTGGTGAAAAACTGTTTTTT. It codes for CASSSQGGGEKLFF.

This clone was seen only once. The chain combines TRBV5-4 with TRBJ1-1; TRBD1 matches at 10 bases. Per germline, CDR1 SGHNT and CDR2 YYREEE (reference sequence). The ends lost 4 bases at V and 1 base at J; junction bases unmatched: 4. This CDR3 contains 15 residues. The DNA of the CDR3 is TGTGCCAGCAGCCGACAGGGGGCGGCGAACACTGAAGCTTTCTTT. Translation: CASSRQGAANTEAFF.

The CDR3 region is CASSPTGIPEAFF. Written as DNA, the CDR3 is TGTGCCAGCAGCCCGACAGGGATCCCTGAAGCTTTCTTT. The V gene is TRBV5-6, the J gene TRBJ1-1; 7 nucleotides align to TRBD1. The germline gives CDR1 SGHDT, CDR2 YYEEEE. This CDR3 spans 13 amino acids. V dropped 4 bases and J dropped 6; count of bases not matched to a gene: 6.

V is TRBV6-6 and J is TRBJ2-1; perhaps TRBD1 as D (6 bases). The CDR3 runs to 14 residues. In germline, CDR1 is MNHNY, CDR2 SVGAGI (reference sequence). With 6 bases removed from V and 7 bases from J, the gap between germline ends came to 16 bases. The CDR3 sequence: CASRINRDGNEQFF. The CDR3, as DNA: TGTGCCAGCAGAATCAACAGGGATGGGAATGAGCAGTTCTTC.

CDR3 in amino acids: CASSFRETTPNEQFF. The CDR3 DNA sequence: TGTGCCAGCAGCTTCCGGGAAACCACCCCGAATGAGCAGTTCTTC. The chain is built from TRBV7-9 and TRBJ2-1, with D possibly being TRBD2 (5 bases). The CDR3 runs to 15 residues. V lost 3 bases and J lost 7, with 16 bases in between. Germline lookup yields CDR1 SEHNR and CDR2 FQNEAQ (reference sequence).

The chain carries TRBV5-1 and TRBJ1-1, with D possibly matching TRBD1 (5 bases). CDR3 length: 16 residues. Germline lookup yields CDR1 SGHRS and CDR2 YFSETQ. V gave up 0 bases and J gave up 2 bases, with 14 bases separating them. CDR3 amino acids: CASSLDAGRSNTEAFF. The CDR3 bases are TGCGCCAGCAGCTTGGATGCGGGGCGTTCCAACACTGAAGCTTTCTTT.